Below, 16 T cell receptor beta chains from the same sample are listed, as sequenced in a study of cytomegalovirus exposure and HLA in healthy donors. This PCR relied on a set of 60 Vbeta primers and 13 Jbeta primers. Measured with immunoSEQ multiplex PCR; TCRdb has only the in-frame clones, and not every one. The data hold 110,000 or so clones, with less than 80% observed a single time. Sequenced: PBMCs. These receptors were taken from a woman aged 40 to 50 in good health and CMV-seropositive.

The chain combines TRBV7-2 with TRBJ1-1, with D tentatively TRBD1 (6 bases). Per the germline V gene, CDR1 is SGHTA and CDR2 is FQGNSA. Trimming took 6 bases from V and 1 from J, leaving 15 bases between them. The CDR3 consists of 15 residues. The CDR3 here is CASRPVLGQNTEAFF. The DNA for the CDR3 is TGTGCCAGCAGACCCGTCCTGGGACAGAACACTGAAGCTTTCTTT.

This clone was observed a single time. This chain connects TRBV18 to TRBJ1-1; unclear D gene. The CDR3 length is 12 residues. The ends were cut back, 3 bases at V and 7 bases at J, with 9 bases in the middle. CDR1 is KGHSH, CDR2 LQKENI, per germline. The CDR3 loop is CASSPRYGEAFF. CDR3 DNA: TGTGCCAGCTCACCCCGCTACGGTGAAGCTTTCTTT.

The rearrangement uses TRBV6-5 and TRBJ1-1; TRBD1 aligns across 7 bases. The V gene's germline CDR1 is MNHEY and CDR2 SVGAGI. The CDR3 is 13 amino acids. V lost 4 bases, J lost 10 bases, and 9 bases stayed unmatched. The CDR3 DNA reads as TGTGCCAGCAGTTTTCCTGGACAGGCGGGAGCTTTCTTT. Residues: CASSFPGQAGAFF.

This chain connects TRBV27 to TRBJ2-7; 10 bases line up with TRBD1. CDR1 is MNHEY and CDR2 is SMNVEV in the germline V gene (reference sequence). The J segment lost 2 bases and the V segment lost 4 bases, leaving 2 bases of the junction unmatched. This CDR3 contains 14 residues. The CDR3 is CASSSGQGAYEQYF. CDR3 sequence (DNA): TGTGCCAGCAGTTCCGGACAGGGGGCCTACGAGCAGTACTTC.

The table lists this clone with a few counts. The chain joins TRBV19 to TRBJ2-5; D is unresolved. The CDR3 is 15 amino acids. V shed 1 base and J shed 10 bases, with 19 bases lying between them. CDR1 and CDR2 (germline): LNHDA, SQIVND (reference sequence). The chain's CDR3 is CASSIVYTASERQYF. CDR3 DNA: TGTGCCAGTAGTATAGTCTACACCGCATCTGAGCGCCAGTACTTC. The entire variable domain, with the rest obtained from reference TRBV19 and TRBJ2-5, is as follows: DGGITQSPKYLFRKEGQNVTLSCEQNLNHDAMYWYRQDPGQGLRLIYYSQIVNDFQKGDIAEGYSVSREKKESFPLTVTSAQKNPTAFYLCASSIVYTASERQYFGPGTRLLVL.

V and J are TRBV12-5 and TRBJ2-3; a weak D match, TRBD2 (6 bases). The CDR3 spans 14 residues. Germline CDR1 LGHNT, CDR2 FRNRAP. The V end was cut by 6 bases, the J end by 4 bases, with 14 bases between. The CDR3 here is CASGFAVAADTQYF. The CDR3 DNA is TGTGCTAGTGGATTCGCCGTAGCGGCAGATACGCAGTATTTT.

The chain uses TRBV30 and TRBJ1-2; the D gene is possibly TRBD1 (5 bases). CDR1 and CDR2 (germline): GTSNPN, SVGIG (reference sequence). V lost 1 base and J lost 5, with 17 bases in between. The CDR3 contains 15 residues. CDR3 region: CAWSAPHRGRYGYTF. The CDR3 region has the DNA TGTGCCTGGAGTGCCCCCCATAGGGGTCGGTATGGCTACACCTTC.

This chain joins TRBV5-5 and TRBJ1-5; D uncertain. Germline V gene lookup returns CDR1 SGHKS and CDR2 YYEKEE (reference sequence). The CDR3 extends over 13 amino acids. V shed 0 bases and J shed 2 bases, with 3 bases lying between them. CDR3 residues: CASSLERNQPQHF. The CDR3 nucleotides read TGTGCCAGCAGCTTGGAGCGCAATCAGCCCCAGCATTTT.

This chain uses TRBV6-5 with TRBJ2-7; TRBD2 matches 11 bases. Per the germline V gene, CDR1 is MNHEY and CDR2 is SVGAGI. The CDR3 runs 15 residues. Unmatched junction bases numbered 4, after V lost 0 bases and J lost 6 bases. CDR3 coding DNA: TGTGCCAGCAGTTACTCGTGGCTAGCGGGAGGCGAGCAGTACTTC. Its protein product is CASSYSWLAGGEQYF.

This chain joins TRBV27 and TRBJ1-1; 9 bases match TRBD1. The CDR3 extends over 13 amino acids. The germline V gene encodes CDR1 MNHEY and CDR2 SMNVEV (reference sequence). V lost 4 bases and J lost 10; bases outside the gene matches: 7. The DNA for the CDR3 is TGTGCCAGCAGTTCACAGGGGGCCTTGACAGCTTTCTTT. It translates to CASSSQGALTAFF.

This chain links TRBV29-1 with TRBJ2-3; 9 positions agree with TRBD1. In germline, CDR1 is SQVTM, CDR2 ANQGSEA. The CDR3 sequence is 15 residues long. Trimming cost V 3 bases and J 4 bases; bases outside gene matches: 8. In DNA form, the CDR3 reads TGCAGCGTTGAGTCGTGGGACAGGGAATCAGATACGCAGTATTTT. Protein sequence: CSVESWDRESDTQYF.

V gene TRBV7-8 combines with J gene TRBJ1-4; D unclear. CDR3 length equals 13 residues. Trimming left V 2 bases short and J 15 bases short, with 16 bases between. Germline V gives CDR1 SGHVS, CDR2 FQNEAQ. The CDR3 DNA sequence: TGTGCCAGCAGCTTACGGGGTTCGTGCGGGATGTTTTTT. Amino acids: CASSLRGSCGMFF. The entire variable domain, with the rest obtained from reference TRBV7-8 and TRBJ1-4, is as follows: GAGVSQSPRYKVAKRGQDVALRCDPISGHVSLFWYQQALGQGPEFLTYFQNEAQLDKSGLPSDRFFAERPEGSVSTLKIQRTQQEDSAVYLCASSLRGSCGMFFGSGTQLSVL.

The V gene is TRBV6-1, the J gene TRBJ2-5; 7 positions match TRBD2. The CDR3 contains 16 residues. Losses at the gene ends were 3 bases for V and 5 bases for J; bases not matched to a gene: 12. The germline V gene has CDR1 MNHNS and CDR2 SASEGT. CDR3 region: CASSDIWGGTGETQYF. CDR3 coding DNA: TGTGCCAGCAGTGATATATGGGGGGGAACGGGCGAGACCCAGTACTTC.

The gene calls are TRBV7-8 and TRBJ2-1, with 7 bases matching TRBD1. The ends lost 5 bases at V and 14 bases at J; junction bases unmatched: 21. The CDR3 length is 16 residues. The germline V gene has CDR1 SGHVS and CDR2 FQNEAQ. The CDR3 sequence: CASSPRQGKTALLEFF. CDR3 DNA sequence: TGTGCCAGCAGCCCAAGACAGGGAAAGACGGCATTATTGGAGTTCTTC.

The chain employs TRBV2 and TRBJ1-2; D call uncertain. V was trimmed by 0 bases and J by 2 bases, leaving 13 bases between them. The CDR3 totals 16 residues. CDR1 is SNHLY and CDR2 is FYNNEI in the germline V gene. In DNA form, the CDR3 reads TGTGCCAGCAGTGAAGCTTGGGCCGCCGTAAACTATGGCTACACCTTC. As protein: CASSEAWAAVNYGYTF.

This chain uses TRBV6-1 with TRBJ2-7; 7 bases align to TRBD2. This CDR3 is built from 15 residues. Per germline, CDR1 MNHNS and CDR2 SASEGT. The J segment lost 5 bases and the V segment lost 1 base, leaving 8 bases of the junction unmatched. In DNA form, the CDR3 reads TGTGCCAGCAGTGAAGTATGGGGGAGGGACGACGAGCAGTACTTC. It is translated as CASSEVWGRDDEQYF.